This T cell receptor beta chain is from a study of T cell responses to AZD1222 COVID-19 vaccine. Germline loops: CDR1 GTSNPN, CDR2 SVGIG (reference sequence). The CDR3 is 14 amino acids. The J segment lost 0 bases and the V segment lost 5 bases, leaving 4 bases of the junction unmatched. Some clones are missing from TCRdb's copy, which holds only in-frame ones; the method was immunoSEQ multiplex PCR. The sample lists 120,000 to 150,000 clones, 90% occurring once. The sequence derives from an adult who received the AZD1222 COVID-19 vaccine. The material sequenced was peripheral blood, taken 28 days after the second AZD1222 dose. The genes are TRBV30 and TRBJ1-5; 7 positions match TRBD1. This CDR3 reads CAWSGDSSNQPQHF. The CDR3 DNA is TGTGCCTGGTCGGGGGACAGTAGCAATCAGCCCCAGCATTTT.